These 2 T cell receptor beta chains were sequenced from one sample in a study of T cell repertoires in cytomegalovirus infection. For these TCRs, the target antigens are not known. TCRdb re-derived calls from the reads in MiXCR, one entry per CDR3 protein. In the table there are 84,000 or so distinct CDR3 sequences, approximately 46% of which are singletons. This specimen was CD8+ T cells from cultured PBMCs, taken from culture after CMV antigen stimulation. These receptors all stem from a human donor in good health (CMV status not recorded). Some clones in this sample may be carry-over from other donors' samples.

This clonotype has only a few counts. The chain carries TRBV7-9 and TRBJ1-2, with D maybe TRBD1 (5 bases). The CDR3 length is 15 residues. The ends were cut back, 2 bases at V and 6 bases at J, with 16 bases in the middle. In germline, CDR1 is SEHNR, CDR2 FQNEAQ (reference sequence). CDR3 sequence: CASSLNTIRRDGYTF. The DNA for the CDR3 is TGTGCCAGCAGCTTAAATACCATCCGCAGGGATGGCTACACCTTC. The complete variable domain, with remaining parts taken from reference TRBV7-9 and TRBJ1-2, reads DTGVSQNPRHKITKRGQNVTFRCDPISEHNRLYWYRQTLGQGPEFLTYFQNEAQLEKSRLLSDRFSAERPKGSFSTLEIQRTEQGDSAMYLCASSLNTIRRDGYTFGSGTRLTVV.

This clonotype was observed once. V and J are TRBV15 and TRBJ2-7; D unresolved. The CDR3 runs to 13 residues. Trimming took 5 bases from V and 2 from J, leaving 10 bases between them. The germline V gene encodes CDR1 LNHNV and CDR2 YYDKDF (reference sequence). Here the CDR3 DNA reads TGTGCCACCAGCCGCGTTGTTGCCTACGAGCAGTACTTC. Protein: CATSRVVAYEQYF.